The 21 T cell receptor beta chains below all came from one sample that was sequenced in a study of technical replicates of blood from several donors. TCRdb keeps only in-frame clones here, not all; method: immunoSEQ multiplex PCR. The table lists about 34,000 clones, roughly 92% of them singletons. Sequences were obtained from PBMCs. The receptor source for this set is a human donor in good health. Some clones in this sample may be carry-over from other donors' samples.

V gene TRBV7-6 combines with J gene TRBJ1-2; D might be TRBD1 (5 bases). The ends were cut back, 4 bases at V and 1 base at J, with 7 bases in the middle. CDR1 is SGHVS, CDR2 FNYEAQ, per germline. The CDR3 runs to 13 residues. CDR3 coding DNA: TGTGCCAGCAGCTCCCAGGGTAACTATGGCTACACCTTC. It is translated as CASSSQGNYGYTF.

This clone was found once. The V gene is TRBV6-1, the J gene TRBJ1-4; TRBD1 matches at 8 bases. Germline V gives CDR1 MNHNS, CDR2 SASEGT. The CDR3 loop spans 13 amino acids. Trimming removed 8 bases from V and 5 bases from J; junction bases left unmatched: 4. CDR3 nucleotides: TGTGCCAGCGCCCGGGACAGGAATGAAAAACTGTTTTTT. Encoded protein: CASARDRNEKLFF.

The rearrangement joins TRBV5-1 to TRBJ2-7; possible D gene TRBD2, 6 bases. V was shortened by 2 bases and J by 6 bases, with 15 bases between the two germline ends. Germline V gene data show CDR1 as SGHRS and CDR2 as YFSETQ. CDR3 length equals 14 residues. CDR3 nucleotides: TGCGCCAGCAGCTTTAGGGACGGGGGATCCGAGCAGTACTTC. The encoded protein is CASSFRDGGSEQYF.

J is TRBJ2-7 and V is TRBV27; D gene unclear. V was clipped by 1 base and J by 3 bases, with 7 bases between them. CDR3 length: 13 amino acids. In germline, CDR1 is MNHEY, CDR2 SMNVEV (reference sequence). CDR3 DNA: TGTGCCAGCAGTTTATTCCCAGACTACGAGCAGTACTTC. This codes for CASSLFPDYEQYF.

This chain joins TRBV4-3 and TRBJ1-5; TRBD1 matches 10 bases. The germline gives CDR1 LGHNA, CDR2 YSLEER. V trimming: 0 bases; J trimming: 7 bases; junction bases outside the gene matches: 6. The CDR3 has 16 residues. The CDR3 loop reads CASSQEYGQGGQPQHF. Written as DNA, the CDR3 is TGCGCCAGCAGCCAAGAATATGGACAGGGGGGACAGCCCCAGCATTTT.

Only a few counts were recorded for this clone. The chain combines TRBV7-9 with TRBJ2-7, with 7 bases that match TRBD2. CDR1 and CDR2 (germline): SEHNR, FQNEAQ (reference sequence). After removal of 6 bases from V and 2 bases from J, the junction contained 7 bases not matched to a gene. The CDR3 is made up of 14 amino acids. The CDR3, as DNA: TGTGCCAGCAGGTCGAGAGCGGGGACCTACGAGCAGTACTTC. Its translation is CASRSRAGTYEQYF.

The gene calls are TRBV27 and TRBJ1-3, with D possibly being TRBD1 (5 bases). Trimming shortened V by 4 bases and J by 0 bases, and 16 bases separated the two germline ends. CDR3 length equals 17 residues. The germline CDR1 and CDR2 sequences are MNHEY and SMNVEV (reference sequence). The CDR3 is CASSSLGRILSGNTIYF. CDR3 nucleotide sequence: TGTGCCAGCAGTTCTCTGGGGCGGATCCTCTCTGGAAACACCATATATTTT.

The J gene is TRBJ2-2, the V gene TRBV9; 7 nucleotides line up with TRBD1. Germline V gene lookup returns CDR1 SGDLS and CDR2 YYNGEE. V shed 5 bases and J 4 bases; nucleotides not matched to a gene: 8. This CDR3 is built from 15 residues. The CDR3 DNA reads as TGTGCCAGCAGTGCAGGGGGTATGGGCACCGGGGAGCTGTTTTTT. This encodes CASSAGGMGTGELFF.

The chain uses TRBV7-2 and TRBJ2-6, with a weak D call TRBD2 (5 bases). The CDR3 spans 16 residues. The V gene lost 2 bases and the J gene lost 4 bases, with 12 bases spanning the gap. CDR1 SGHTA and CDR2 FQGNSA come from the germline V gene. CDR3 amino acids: CASSLSPRRGANVLTF. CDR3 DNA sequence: TGTGCCAGCAGCTTATCTCCCCGGAGGGGGGCCAACGTCCTGACTTTC.

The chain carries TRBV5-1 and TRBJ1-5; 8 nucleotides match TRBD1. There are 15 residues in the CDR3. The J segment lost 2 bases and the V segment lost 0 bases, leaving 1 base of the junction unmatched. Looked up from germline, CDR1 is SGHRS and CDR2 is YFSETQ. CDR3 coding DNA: TGCGCCAGCAGCTTGGGGGACAGGCGCAATCAGCCCCAGCATTTT. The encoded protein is CASSLGDRRNQPQHF.

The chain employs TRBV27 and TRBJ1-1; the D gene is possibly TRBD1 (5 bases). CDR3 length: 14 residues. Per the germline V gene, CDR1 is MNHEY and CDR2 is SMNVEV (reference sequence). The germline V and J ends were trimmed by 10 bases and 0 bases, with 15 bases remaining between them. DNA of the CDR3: TGTGCCACCACCCGGGGGGGAATGAACACTGAAGCTTTCTTT. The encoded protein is CATTRGGMNTEAFF.

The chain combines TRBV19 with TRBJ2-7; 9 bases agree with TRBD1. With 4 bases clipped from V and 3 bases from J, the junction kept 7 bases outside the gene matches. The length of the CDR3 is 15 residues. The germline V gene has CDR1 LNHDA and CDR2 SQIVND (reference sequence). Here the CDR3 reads CASSTPEGQGYEQYF. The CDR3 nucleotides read TGTGCCAGTAGTACCCCGGAGGGACAGGGCTACGAGCAGTACTTC.

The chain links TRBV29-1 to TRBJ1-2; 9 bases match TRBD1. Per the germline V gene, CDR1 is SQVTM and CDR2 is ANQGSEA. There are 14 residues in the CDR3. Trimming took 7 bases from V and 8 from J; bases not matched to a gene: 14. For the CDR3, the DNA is TGCAGCGGCGTAAGCTGGACAGGGGAGTTGGGCTACACCTTC. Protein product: CSGVSWTGELGYTF.

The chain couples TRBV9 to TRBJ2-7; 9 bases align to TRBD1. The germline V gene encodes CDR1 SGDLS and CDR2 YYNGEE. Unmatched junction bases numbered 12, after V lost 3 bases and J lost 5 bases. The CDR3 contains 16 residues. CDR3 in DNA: TGTGCCAGCAGCGCTGCTGGGACAGGGAAAGGAAACGAGCAGTACTTC. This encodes CASSAAGTGKGNEQYF.

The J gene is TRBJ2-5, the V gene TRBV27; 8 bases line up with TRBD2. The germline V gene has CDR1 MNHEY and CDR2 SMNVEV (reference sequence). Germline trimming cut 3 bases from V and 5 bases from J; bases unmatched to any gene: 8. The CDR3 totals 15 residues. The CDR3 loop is CASSLFGGAHETQYF. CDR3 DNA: TGTGCCAGCAGTTTGTTCGGGGGGGCCCATGAGACCCAGTACTTC.

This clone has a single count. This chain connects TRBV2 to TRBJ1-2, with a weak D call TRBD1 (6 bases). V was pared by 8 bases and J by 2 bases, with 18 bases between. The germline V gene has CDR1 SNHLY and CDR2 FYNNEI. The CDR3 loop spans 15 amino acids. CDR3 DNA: TGTGCCAGCCGCCCCACCGTAACAGGGAACTATGGCTACACCTTC. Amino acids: CASRPTVTGNYGYTF.

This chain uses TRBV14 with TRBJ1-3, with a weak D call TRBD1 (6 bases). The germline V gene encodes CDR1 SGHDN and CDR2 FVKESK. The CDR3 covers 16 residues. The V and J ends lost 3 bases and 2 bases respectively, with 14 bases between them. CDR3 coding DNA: TGTGCCAGCAGCCACTACAGGGCGTTGGCTGGAAACACCATATATTTT. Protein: CASSHYRALAGNTIYF.

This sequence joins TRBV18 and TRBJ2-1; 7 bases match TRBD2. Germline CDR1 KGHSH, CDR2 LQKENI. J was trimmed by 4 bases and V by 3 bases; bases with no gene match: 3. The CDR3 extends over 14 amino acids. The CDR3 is CASSPGGSYNEQFF. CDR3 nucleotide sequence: TGTGCCAGCTCACCGGGCGGGAGTTACAATGAGCAGTTCTTC.

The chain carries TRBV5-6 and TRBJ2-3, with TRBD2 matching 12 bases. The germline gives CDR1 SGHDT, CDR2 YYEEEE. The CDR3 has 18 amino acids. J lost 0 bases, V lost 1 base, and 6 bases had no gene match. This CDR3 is CASSLKTSGRKSTDTQYF. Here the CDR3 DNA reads TGTGCCAGCAGCTTGAAGACTAGCGGGAGAAAGAGCACAGATACGCAGTATTTT.

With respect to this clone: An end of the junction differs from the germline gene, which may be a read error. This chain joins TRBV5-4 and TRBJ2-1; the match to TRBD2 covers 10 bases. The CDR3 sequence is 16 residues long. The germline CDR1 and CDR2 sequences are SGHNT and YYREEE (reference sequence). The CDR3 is CASSLARLAGADEQFF. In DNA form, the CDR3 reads TGTGCCAGCAGCTTGGCTCGGCTAGCGGGGGCTGATGAACAGTTCTTC.

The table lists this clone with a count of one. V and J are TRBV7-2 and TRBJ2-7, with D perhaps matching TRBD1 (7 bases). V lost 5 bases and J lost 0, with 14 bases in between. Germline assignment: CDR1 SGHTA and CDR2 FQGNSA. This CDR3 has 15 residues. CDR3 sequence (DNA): TGTGCCAGCAGCCCAGCAGGGGGGCACTCCTACGAGCAGTACTTC. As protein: CASSPAGGHSYEQYF.